This record covers a single T cell receptor (beta chain). The V gene end was trimmed by 5 bases and the J gene end by 5 bases; junction bases not matched to a gene: 3. This CDR3 contains 12 residues. Germline CDR1 SNHLY, CDR2 FYNNEI. The data were obtained in a study of blood T cell repertoires in COVID-19. For the study at large: Donors in the United States, Italy and Spain gave samples during acute or convalescent COVID-19. Sources were T cells, B-cell-depleted T cells, or PBMCs; the material itself was cDNA or gDNA.

Methods used by the authors: The authors estimated nucleated cell counts from reference gene primer amplification. The repertoire was sequenced with immunoSEQ multiplex PCR; TCRdb's copy has only in-frame clones and lacks some. Clonal size and the V and J genes are those of that table, whereas D and trimming came from the DNA. The sample includes around 140,000 clones, nearly 85% of them seen just once. The TCR sequence derives from a human donor in a cohort sampled during active COVID-19. The rearrangement links TRBV2 to TRBJ2-7; 7 nucleotides align to TRBD1. Sample: peripheral blood. The CDR3 DNA follows: TGTGCCAGCAGTTCGGACAGGAACGAGCAGTACTTC. Its translation: CASSSDRNEQYF.